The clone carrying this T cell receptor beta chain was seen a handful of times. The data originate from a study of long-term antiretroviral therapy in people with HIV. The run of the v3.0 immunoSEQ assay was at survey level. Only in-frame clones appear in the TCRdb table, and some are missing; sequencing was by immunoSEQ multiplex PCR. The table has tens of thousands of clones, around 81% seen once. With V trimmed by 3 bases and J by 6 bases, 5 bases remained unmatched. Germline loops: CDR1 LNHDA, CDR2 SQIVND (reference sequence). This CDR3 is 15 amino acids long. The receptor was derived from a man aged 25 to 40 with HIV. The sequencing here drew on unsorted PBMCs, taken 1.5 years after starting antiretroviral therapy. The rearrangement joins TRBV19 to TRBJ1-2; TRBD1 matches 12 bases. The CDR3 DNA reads TGTGCCAGTAGTATCTTCGGGACAGGGGGCAATGGCTACACCTTC. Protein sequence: CASSIFGTGGNGYTF.